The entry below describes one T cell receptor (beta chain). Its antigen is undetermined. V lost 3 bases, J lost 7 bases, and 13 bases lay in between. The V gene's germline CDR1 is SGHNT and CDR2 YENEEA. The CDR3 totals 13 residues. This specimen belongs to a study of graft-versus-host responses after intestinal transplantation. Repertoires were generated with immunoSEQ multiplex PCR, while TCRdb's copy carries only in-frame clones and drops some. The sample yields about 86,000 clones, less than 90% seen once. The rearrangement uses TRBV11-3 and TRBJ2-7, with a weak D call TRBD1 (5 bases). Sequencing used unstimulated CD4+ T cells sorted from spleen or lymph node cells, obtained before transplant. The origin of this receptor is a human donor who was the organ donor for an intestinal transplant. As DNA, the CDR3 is TGTGCCAGCAGCTTGAACAGGCAAGGGGAGCAGTACTTC. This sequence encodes CASSLNRQGEQYF.